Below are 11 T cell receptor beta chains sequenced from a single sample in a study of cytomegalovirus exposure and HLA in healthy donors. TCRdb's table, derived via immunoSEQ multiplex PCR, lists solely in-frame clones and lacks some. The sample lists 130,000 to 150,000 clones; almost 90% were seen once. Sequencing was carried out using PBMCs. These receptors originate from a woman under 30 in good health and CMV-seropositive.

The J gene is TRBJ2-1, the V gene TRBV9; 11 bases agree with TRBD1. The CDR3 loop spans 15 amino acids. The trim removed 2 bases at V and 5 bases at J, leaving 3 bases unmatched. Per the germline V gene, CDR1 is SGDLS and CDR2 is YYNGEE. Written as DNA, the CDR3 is TGTGCCAGCAGCGTCCGGACAGGGGGCAACAATGAGCAGTTCTTC. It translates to CASSVRTGGNNEQFF.

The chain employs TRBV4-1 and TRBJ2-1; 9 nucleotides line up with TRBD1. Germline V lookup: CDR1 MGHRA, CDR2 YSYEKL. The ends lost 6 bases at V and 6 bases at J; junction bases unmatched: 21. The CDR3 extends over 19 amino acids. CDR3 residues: CASRLRIPQQGAISNEQFF. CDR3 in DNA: TGCGCCAGCAGGCTCCGAATTCCGCAACAGGGGGCTATTAGCAATGAGCAGTTCTTC.

CDR3 in DNA: TGTGCCAGCAGCAAGGGAGGGGAAGCTAACTATGGCTACACCTTC. It yields the protein CASSKGGEANYGYTF. The V call is TRBV21-1, the J call TRBJ1-2. TRBV21-1 corresponds to a pseudogene. The CDR3 loop spans 15 amino acids.

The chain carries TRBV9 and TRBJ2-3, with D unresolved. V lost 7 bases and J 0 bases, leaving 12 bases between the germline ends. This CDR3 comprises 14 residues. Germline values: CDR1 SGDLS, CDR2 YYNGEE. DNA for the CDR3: TGTGCCAGCGCGGTCACCCCCAGCACAGATACGCAGTATTTT. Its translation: CASAVTPSTDTQYF.

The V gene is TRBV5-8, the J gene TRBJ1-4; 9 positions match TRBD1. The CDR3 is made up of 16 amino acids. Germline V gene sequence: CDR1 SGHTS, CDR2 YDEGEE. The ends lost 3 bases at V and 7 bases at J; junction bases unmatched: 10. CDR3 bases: TGTGCCAGCAGCTCGCGACGAACAGGGGGCCTTGAAAAACTGTTTTTT. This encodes CASSSRRTGGLEKLFF. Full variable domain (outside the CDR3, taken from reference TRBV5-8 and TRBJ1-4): EAGVTQSPTHLIKTRGQQATLRCSPISGHTSVYWYQQALGLGLQFLLWYDEGEERNRGNFPPRFSGRQFPNYSSELNVNALELEDSALYLCASSSRRTGGLEKLFFGSGTQLSVL.

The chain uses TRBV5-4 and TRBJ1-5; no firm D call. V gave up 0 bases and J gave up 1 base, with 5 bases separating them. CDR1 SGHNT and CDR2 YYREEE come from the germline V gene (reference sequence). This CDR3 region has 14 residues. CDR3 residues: CASSLGGSNQPQHF. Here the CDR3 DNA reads TGTGCCAGCAGCTTGGGAGGGAGCAATCAGCCCCAGCATTTT.

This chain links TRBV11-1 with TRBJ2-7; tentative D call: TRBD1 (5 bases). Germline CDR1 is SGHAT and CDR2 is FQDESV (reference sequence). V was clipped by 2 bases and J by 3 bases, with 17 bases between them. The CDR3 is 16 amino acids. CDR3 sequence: CASSLSPGRAVYEQYF. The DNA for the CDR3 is TGTGCCAGCAGCTTAAGTCCTGGCAGGGCGGTCTACGAGCAGTACTTC.

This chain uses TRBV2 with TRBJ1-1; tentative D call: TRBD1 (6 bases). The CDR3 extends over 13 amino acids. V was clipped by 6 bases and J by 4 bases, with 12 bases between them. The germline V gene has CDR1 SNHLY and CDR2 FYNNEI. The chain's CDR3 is CASSGAGATEAFF. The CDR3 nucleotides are TGTGCCAGCAGCGGGGCAGGGGCCACTGAAGCTTTCTTT.

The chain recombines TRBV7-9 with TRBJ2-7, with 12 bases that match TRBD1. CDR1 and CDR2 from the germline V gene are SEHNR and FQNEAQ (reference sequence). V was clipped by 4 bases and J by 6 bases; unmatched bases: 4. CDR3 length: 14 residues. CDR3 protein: CASSSRDRGPEQYF. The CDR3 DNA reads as TGTGCCAGCAGCTCCCGGGACAGGGGGCCCGAGCAGTACTTC.

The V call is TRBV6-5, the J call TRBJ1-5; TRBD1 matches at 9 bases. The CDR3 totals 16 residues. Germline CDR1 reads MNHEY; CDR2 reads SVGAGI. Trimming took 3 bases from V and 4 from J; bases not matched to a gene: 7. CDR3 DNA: TGTGCCAGCAGTTATTCTTCCGGGACAGGGAATCAGCCCCAGCATTTT. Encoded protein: CASSYSSGTGNQPQHF.

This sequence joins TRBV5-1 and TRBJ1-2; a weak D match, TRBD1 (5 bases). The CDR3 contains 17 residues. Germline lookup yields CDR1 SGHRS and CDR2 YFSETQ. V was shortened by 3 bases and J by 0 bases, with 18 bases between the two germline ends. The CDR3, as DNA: TGCGCCAGCAGCTCTCTCCCGGGCAGGGAAGCTAACTATGGCTACACCTTC. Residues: CASSSLPGREANYGYTF. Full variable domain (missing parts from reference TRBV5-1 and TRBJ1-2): KAGVTQTPRYLIKTRGQQVTLSCSPISGHRSVSWYQQTPGQGLQFLFEYFSETQRNKGNFPGRFSGRQFSNSRSEMNVSTLELGDSALYLCASSSLPGREANYGYTFGSGTRLTVV.